Listed below are T cell receptor beta chains from one sample, sequenced in a study of T cell responses to AZD1222 COVID-19 vaccine. Generated by immunoSEQ multiplex PCR, the TCRdb table keeps only in-frame clones and is missing some. Seen here are about 180,000 clones, about 93% observed once, and the top ten hold around 2%. Sequenced here: peripheral blood, sampled 28 days after the second AZD1222 dose. These receptors came from an adult who received the AZD1222 COVID-19 vaccine. Each CDR3 is given with its conserved first and last residue. Each record gives: J gene, V gene, CDR3 length, CDR3 protein.

TRBJ2-5 TRBV5-1 15 CASSSDRGTQETQYF
TRBJ2-1 TRBV28 11 CASSLYNEQFF
TRBJ2-7 TRBV7-2 14 CASSLALSLYEQYF
TRBJ2-1 TRBV9 16 CASSVATSGINNEQFF
TRBJ1-2 TRBV18 18 CASSPGVGRDRSFYGYTF
TRBJ2-3 TRBV3-1/TRBV3-2 17 CASSQVWSGTPTDTQYF
TRBJ1-2 TRBV5-6 18 CASSLAALGSEQPRGYTF
TRBJ1-6 TRBV11-2 16 CASSPGQGANNSPLHF
TRBJ1-5 TRBV19 16 CASSKEGTGVRQPQHF
TRBJ1-1 TRBV18 13 CASTTDEASEAFF
TRBJ2-2 TRBV6-5 15 CASSSGQVVTGELFF
TRBJ2-2 TRBV2 14 CASSDGVGPGELFF
TRBJ1-5 TRBV30 16 CAWSPKDRGANQPQHF
TRBJ2-1 TRBV19 17 CASSIDSGGTGYNEQFF
TRBJ1-2 TRBV5-1 17 CASSLTVAGGSGDGYTF